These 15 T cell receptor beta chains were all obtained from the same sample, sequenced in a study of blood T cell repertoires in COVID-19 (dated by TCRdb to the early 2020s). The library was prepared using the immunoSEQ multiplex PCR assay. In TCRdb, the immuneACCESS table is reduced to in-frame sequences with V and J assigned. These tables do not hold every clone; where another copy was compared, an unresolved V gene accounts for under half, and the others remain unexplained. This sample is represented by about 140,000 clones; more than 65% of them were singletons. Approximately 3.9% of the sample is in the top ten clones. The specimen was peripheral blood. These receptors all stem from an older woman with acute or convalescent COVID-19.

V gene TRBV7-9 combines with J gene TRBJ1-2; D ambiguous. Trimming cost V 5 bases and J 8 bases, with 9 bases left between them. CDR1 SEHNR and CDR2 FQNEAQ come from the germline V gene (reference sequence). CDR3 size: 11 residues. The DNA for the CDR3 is TGTGCCAGCAGCCCCCCTATGGGCTACACCTTC. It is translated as CASSPPMGYTF.

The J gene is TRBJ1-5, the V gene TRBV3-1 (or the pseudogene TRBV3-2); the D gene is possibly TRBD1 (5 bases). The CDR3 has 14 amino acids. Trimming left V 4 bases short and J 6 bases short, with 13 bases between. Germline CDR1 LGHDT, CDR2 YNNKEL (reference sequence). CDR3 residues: CASSPQPGGQPQHF. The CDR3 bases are TGTGCCAGCAGCCCTCAGCCCGGGGGTCAGCCCCAGCATTTT.

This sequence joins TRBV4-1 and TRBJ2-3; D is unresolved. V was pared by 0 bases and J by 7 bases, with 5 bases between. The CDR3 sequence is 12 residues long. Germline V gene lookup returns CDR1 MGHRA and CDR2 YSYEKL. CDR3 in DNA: TGCGCCAGCAGCCAAGATATTAATACGCAGTATTTT. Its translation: CASSQDINTQYF.

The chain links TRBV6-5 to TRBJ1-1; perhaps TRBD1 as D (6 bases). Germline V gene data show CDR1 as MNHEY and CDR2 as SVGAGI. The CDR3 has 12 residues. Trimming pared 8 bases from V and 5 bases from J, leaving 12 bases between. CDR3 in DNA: TGTGCCAGCGGCAGGGGCGGTACTGAAGCTTTCTTT. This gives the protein CASGRGGTEAFF.

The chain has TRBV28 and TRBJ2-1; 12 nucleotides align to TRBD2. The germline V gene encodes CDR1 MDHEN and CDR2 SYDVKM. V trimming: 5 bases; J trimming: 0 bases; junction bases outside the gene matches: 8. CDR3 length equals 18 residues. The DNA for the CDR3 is TGTGCCAGCAGTCCCCTAGCGGGAGGGACCACCTCCTACAATGAGCAGTTCTTC. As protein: CASSPLAGGTTSYNEQFF.

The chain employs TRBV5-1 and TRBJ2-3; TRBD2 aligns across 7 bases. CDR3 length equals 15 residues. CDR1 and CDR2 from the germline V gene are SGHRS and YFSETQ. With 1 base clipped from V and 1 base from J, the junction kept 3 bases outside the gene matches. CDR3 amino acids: CASSLPSGGTDTQYF. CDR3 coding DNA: TGCGCCAGCAGCTTGCCTAGCGGTGGCACAGATACGCAGTATTTT.

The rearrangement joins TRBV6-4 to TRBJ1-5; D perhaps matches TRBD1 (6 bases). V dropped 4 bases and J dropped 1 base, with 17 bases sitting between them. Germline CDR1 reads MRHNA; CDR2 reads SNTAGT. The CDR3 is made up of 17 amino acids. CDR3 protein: CASSGPTGKVSNQPQHF. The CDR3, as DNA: TGTGCCAGCAGTGGGCCAACAGGGAAGGTGAGCAATCAGCCCCAGCATTTT.

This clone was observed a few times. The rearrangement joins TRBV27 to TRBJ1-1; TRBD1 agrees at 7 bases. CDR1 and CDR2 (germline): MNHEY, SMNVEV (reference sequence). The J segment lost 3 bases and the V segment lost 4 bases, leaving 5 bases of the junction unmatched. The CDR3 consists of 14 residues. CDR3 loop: CASSSGQIYTEAFF. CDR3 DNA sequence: TGTGCCAGCAGTTCGGGACAGATCTACACTGAAGCTTTCTTT.

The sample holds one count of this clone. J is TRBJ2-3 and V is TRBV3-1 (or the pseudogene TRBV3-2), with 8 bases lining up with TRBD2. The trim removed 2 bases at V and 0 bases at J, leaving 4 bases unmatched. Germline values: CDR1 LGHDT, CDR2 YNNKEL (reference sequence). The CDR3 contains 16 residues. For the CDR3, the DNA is TGTGCCAGCAGCCAATCCAGCGGGAGAAGCACAGATACGCAGTATTTT. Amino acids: CASSQSSGRSTDTQYF.

CDR3 sequence: CASSGTLAGVGNEQFF. Here the CDR3 DNA reads TGCGCCAGCAGCGGGACCTTAGCGGGAGTGGGCAATGAGCAGTTCTTC. This chain joins TRBV5-1 and TRBJ2-1; 9 bases are a match to TRBD2. The CDR3 spans 16 residues. V lost 4 bases, J lost 6 bases, and 11 bases stayed unmatched. The germline V gene encodes CDR1 SGHRS and CDR2 YFSETQ.

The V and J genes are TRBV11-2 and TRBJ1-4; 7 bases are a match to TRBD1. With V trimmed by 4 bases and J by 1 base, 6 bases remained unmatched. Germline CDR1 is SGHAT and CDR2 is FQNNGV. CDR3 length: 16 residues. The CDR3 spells CASSSSYRGTNEKLFF. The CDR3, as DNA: TGTGCCAGCAGCTCCAGCTACAGGGGAACTAATGAAAAACTGTTTTTT. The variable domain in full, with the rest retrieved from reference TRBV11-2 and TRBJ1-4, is EAGVAQSPRYKIIEKRQSVAFWCNPISGHATLYWYQQILGQGPKLLIQFQNNGVVDDSQLPKDRFSAERLKGVDSTLKIQPAKLEDSAVYLCASSSSYRGTNEKLFFGSGTQLSVL.

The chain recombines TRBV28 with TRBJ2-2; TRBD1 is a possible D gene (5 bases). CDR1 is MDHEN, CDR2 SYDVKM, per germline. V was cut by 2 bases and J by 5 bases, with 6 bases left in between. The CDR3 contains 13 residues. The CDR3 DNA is TGTGCCAGCAGTTTACAGGGAACCGGGGAGCTGTTTTTT. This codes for CASSLQGTGELFF.

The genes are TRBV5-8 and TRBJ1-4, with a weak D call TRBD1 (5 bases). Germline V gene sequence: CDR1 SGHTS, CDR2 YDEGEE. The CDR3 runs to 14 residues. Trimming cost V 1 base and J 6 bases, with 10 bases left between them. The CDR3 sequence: CASSLSGGDEKLFF. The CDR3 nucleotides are TGTGCCAGCAGCTTGAGTGGGGGGGATGAAAAACTGTTTTTT.

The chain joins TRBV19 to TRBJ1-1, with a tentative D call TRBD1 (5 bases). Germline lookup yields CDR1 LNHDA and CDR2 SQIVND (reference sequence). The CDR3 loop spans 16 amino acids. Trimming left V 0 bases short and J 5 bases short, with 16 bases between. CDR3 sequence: CASSIDNTGAATEAFF. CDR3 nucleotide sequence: TGTGCCAGTAGTATAGATAATACAGGAGCCGCTACTGAAGCTTTCTTT.

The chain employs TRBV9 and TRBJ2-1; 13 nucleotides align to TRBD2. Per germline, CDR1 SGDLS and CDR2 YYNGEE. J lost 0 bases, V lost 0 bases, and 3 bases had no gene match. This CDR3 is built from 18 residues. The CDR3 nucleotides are TGTGCCAGCAGCGTAGAAGGACTAGCGGGAGACTCCTACAATGAGCAGTTCTTC. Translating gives CASSVEGLAGDSYNEQFF.